The TCR beta chain under discussion was sequenced for a study of cytomegalovirus exposure and HLA in healthy donors. The sample holds a few counts of this clone. The antigen remains undetermined. Study-wide findings and caveats: In an earlier analysis, productive rearrangement rates for most beta V segments clustered near 87% or 30%. The likely explanation for a cluster of highly shared sequence variants was sequencing artifact. Follow-up analysis seemed to connect common viral pathogens with several of the most significant clusters identified.

The PCR used 60 Vbeta and 13 Jbeta primers. Profiled with immunoSEQ multiplex PCR; TCRdb holds only in-frame clones, not every one. The data show approximately 140,000 clones, with roughly three quarters seen just once and approximately 4.9% held by the top ten. The CDR3 sequence is 15 residues long. The germline gives CDR1 SGHTA, CDR2 FQGNSA. Trimming took 5 bases from V and 4 from J, leaving 18 bases between them. The source of this sequence is a woman between 50 and 59 years old in good health and CMV-seronegative. This chain uses TRBV7-2 with TRBJ2-7, with D possibly being TRBD2 (5 bases). Specimen: PBMCs. CDR3 DNA sequence: TGTGCCAGCAGCCCCCAAAGCGGAAGGATTTACGAGCAGTACTTC. Its protein is CASSPQSGRIYEQYF.